Listed below are T cell receptor beta chains from one sample, sequenced in a study of cytomegalovirus exposure and HLA in healthy donors. Sequencing used immunoSEQ multiplex PCR; TCRdb keeps in-frame clones, though not all of them. The sample has about 82,000 clones, 85% to 95% seen once. The sample taken for sequencing was PBMCs. These receptors originate from a young woman in good health and CMV-seronegative. Both conserved end residues are part of each CDR3. Each record gives: J gene, clone size, V gene, D gene, CDR3 protein, CDR3 DNA. D genes are given only for firm matches. Size is omitted from some rows. Given values are once, few, many or a class for expanded clones.

j_gene: TRBJ1-1
abundance: .
v_gene: TRBV6-6
d_gene: .
CDR3aa: CASSLRPGEAFF
CDR3nt: TGTGCCAGCAGTCTCCGCCCGGGGGAAGCTTTCTTT

j_gene: TRBJ2-1
abundance: .
v_gene: TRBV11-2
d_gene: TRBD2
CDR3aa: CASSLSLAGANEQFF
CDR3nt: TGTGCCAGCAGCTTGAGTCTAGCGGGGGCTAATGAGCAGTTCTTC

j_gene: TRBJ1-4
abundance: .
v_gene: TRBV11-2
d_gene: .
CDR3aa: CASSHYLPNEKLFF
CDR3nt: TGTGCCAGCAGTCACTACCTCCCTAATGAAAAACTGTTTTTT

j_gene: TRBJ2-7
abundance: .
v_gene: TRBV19
d_gene: TRBD1
CDR3aa: CASSPRDSEYEQYF
CDR3nt: TGTGCCAGTAGTCCCCGGGACAGTGAGTACGAGCAGTACTTC

j_gene: TRBJ2-7
abundance: .
v_gene: TRBV7-8
d_gene: TRBD2
CDR3aa: CASSLEAQREREQYF
CDR3nt: TGTGCCAGCAGCTTAGAAGCACAGCGGGAGAGGGAGCAGTACTTC

j_gene: TRBJ2-5
abundance: .
v_gene: TRBV19
d_gene: .
CDR3aa: CASTSPGGGMETQYF
CDR3nt: TGTGCCAGTACCTCCCCGGGAGGGGGCATGGAGACCCAGTACTTC

j_gene: TRBJ1-4
abundance: .
v_gene: TRBV18
d_gene: TRBD1
CDR3aa: CASSPLGQGATNEKLFF
CDR3nt: TGTGCCAGCTCACCCCTGGGACAGGGGGCGACTAATGAAAAACTGTTTTTT

j_gene: TRBJ1-5
abundance: .
v_gene: TRBV30
d_gene: .
CDR3aa: CAWSVIGSQPQHF
CDR3nt: TGTGCCTGGAGTGTAATCGGGAGCCAGCCCCAGCATTTT

j_gene: TRBJ2-3
abundance: .
v_gene: TRBV11-2
d_gene: .
CDR3aa: CASSLGLVRSTDTQYF
CDR3nt: TGTGCCAGCAGCTTAGGACTAGTTCGGAGCACAGATACGCAGTATTTT

j_gene: TRBJ1-1
abundance: .
v_gene: TRBV20-1
d_gene: .
CDR3aa: CSAPRQSEAFF
CDR3nt: TGCAGTGCCCCTAGACAGAGTGAAGCTTTCTTT

j_gene: TRBJ2-1
abundance: .
v_gene: TRBV27
d_gene: .
CDR3aa: CASSFGGYNEQFF
CDR3nt: TGTGCCAGCAGTTTCGGCGGGTACAATGAGCAGTTCTTC

j_gene: TRBJ1-1
abundance: .
v_gene: TRBV27
d_gene: .
CDR3aa: CASSLVVGRTEAFF
CDR3nt: TGTGCCAGCAGTTTAGTAGTAGGCAGGACTGAAGCTTTCTTT

j_gene: TRBJ2-2
abundance: .
v_gene: TRBV7-8
d_gene: TRBD1
CDR3aa: CASSPRQGTTGELFF
CDR3nt: TGTGCCAGCAGCCCACGACAGGGTACCACCGGGGAGCTGTTTTTT

j_gene: TRBJ2-5
abundance: few
v_gene: TRBV4-1
d_gene: .
CDR3aa: CASSPLSRQETQYF
CDR3nt: TGCGCCAGCAGCCCTCTCAGTCGCCAAGAGACCCAGTACTTC

j_gene: TRBJ2-7
abundance: .
v_gene: TRBV2
d_gene: .
CDR3aa: CASRIRGLAYEQYF
CDR3nt: TGTGCCAGCAGGATAAGAGGGCTGGCCTACGAGCAGTACTTC

j_gene: TRBJ1-4
abundance: .
v_gene: TRBV5-1
d_gene: TRBD1
CDR3aa: CASQAGTGGEKLFF
CDR3nt: TGCGCCAGCCAAGCCGGGACAGGGGGTGAAAAACTGTTTTTT

j_gene: TRBJ2-1
abundance: .
v_gene: TRBV5-6
d_gene: TRBD2
CDR3aa: CASSSALGAGGPSYNEQFF
CDR3nt: TGTGCCAGCAGCTCGGCCCTGGGGGCGGGAGGGCCTTCATACAATGAGCAGTTCTTC

j_gene: TRBJ1-2
abundance: .
v_gene: TRBV6-5
d_gene: .
CDR3aa: CASSGPGQALYGYTF
CDR3nt: TGTGCCAGCAGCGGACCGGGACAAGCCCTCTATGGCTACACCTTC

j_gene: TRBJ1-5
abundance: .
v_gene: TRBV12-2
d_gene: .
CDR3aa: CASRLTGVRQPQHF
CDR3nt: TGTGCAAGTCGCTTAACAGGGGTCCGTCAGCCCCAGCATTTT

j_gene: TRBJ2-3
abundance: .
v_gene: TRBV5-1
d_gene: .
CDR3aa: CASSSGASGGGEDTQYF
CDR3nt: TGCGCCAGCAGCTCGGGGGCTAGCGGAGGAGGGGAAGATACGCAGTATTTT

j_gene: TRBJ2-7
abundance: .
v_gene: TRBV28
d_gene: TRBD1
CDR3aa: CASSGPGTESYEQYF
CDR3nt: TGTGCCAGCAGTGGGCCCGGGACAGAGTCCTACGAGCAGTACTTC

j_gene: TRBJ1-1
abundance: .
v_gene: TRBV19
d_gene: .
CDR3aa: CASSIDGGVITEAFF
CDR3nt: TGTGCCAGTAGTATAGACGGGGGGGTGATAACTGAAGCTTTCTTT

j_gene: TRBJ1-2
abundance: .
v_gene: TRBV9
d_gene: .
CDR3aa: CASSVDIGGYTF
CDR3nt: TGTGCCAGCAGCGTAGATATCGGGGGCTACACCTTC

j_gene: TRBJ2-1
abundance: .
v_gene: TRBV18
d_gene: .
CDR3aa: CASSPDLVSAHEQFF
CDR3nt: TGTGCCAGCTCACCCGACTTAGTTAGCGCACATGAGCAGTTCTTC

j_gene: TRBJ1-1
abundance: .
v_gene: TRBV21-1
d_gene: .
CDR3aa: CASSYGGPADNTEAFF
CDR3nt: TGTGCCAGCAGCTACGGAGGACCGGCGGACAACACTGAAGCTTTCTTT

j_gene: TRBJ2-7
abundance: .
v_gene: TRBV5-1
d_gene: TRBD2
CDR3aa: CASSLVGTSNEQYF
CDR3nt: TGCGCCAGCAGCTTGGTAGGGACTAGTAACGAGCAGTACTTC

j_gene: TRBJ2-7
abundance: .
v_gene: TRBV30
d_gene: .
CDR3aa: CAWSGAYEQYF
CDR3nt: TGTGCCTGGAGTGGAGCCTACGAGCAGTACTTC

j_gene: TRBJ1-2
abundance: .
v_gene: TRBV9
d_gene: TRBD1
CDR3aa: CASSVGGDRAFPNYGYTF
CDR3nt: TGTGCCAGCAGCGTAGGGGGGGACAGGGCCTTTCCTAACTATGGCTACACCTTC

j_gene: TRBJ2-7
abundance: once
v_gene: TRBV5-4
d_gene: .
CDR3aa: CASSLEAGLAYEQYF
CDR3nt: TGTGCCAGCAGCTTGGAGGCGGGGCTGGCCTACGAGCAGTACTTC

j_gene: TRBJ1-2
abundance: .
v_gene: TRBV4-1
d_gene: .
CDR3aa: CASSQDSTTNRNYGYTF
CDR3nt: TGCGCCAGCAGCCAGGACTCCACGACAAATAGGAACTATGGCTACACCTTC

j_gene: TRBJ2-1
abundance: .
v_gene: TRBV7-6
d_gene: TRBD2
CDR3aa: CASSLGPGLADNEQFF
CDR3nt: TGTGCCAGCAGCTTAGGCCCGGGACTAGCGGACAATGAGCAGTTCTTC

j_gene: TRBJ1-1
abundance: .
v_gene: TRBV7-9
d_gene: .
CDR3aa: CASSAGMNTEAFF
CDR3nt: TGTGCCAGCAGCGCCGGGATGAACACTGAAGCTTTCTTT

j_gene: TRBJ2-7
abundance: once
v_gene: TRBV27
d_gene: TRBD1
CDR3aa: CASSSRGLGEVVKQYF
CDR3nt: TGTGCCAGCAGTTCTAGGGGGCTTGGCGAGGTCGTAAAGCAGTACTTC

j_gene: TRBJ1-6
abundance: .
v_gene: TRBV27
d_gene: .
CDR3aa: CASSSYSVSSYNSPLHF
CDR3nt: TGTGCCAGCAGTTCGTACTCCGTGAGCTCCTATAATTCACCCCTCCACTTT

j_gene: TRBJ1-2
abundance: .
v_gene: TRBV19
d_gene: TRBD1
CDR3aa: CASSTKQGARDYGYTF
CDR3nt: TGTGCCAGTAGTACGAAACAGGGGGCGCGGGACTATGGCTACACCTTC

j_gene: TRBJ1-2
abundance: .
v_gene: TRBV5-1
d_gene: .
CDR3aa: CASSFLAHAGYTF
CDR3nt: TGCGCCAGCAGCTTCCTAGCCCACGCTGGCTACACCTTC

j_gene: TRBJ1-5
abundance: .
v_gene: TRBV2
d_gene: .
CDR3aa: CASSERGSVNQPQHF
CDR3nt: TGTGCCAGCAGTGAAAGGGGCAGCGTCAATCAGCCCCAGCATTTT

j_gene: TRBJ2-2
abundance: .
v_gene: TRBV18
d_gene: TRBD1
CDR3aa: CASGQGGTGELFF
CDR3nt: TGTGCCAGCGGACAGGGGGGCACCGGGGAGCTGTTTTTT

j_gene: TRBJ1-1
abundance: .
v_gene: TRBV5-4
d_gene: TRBD1
CDR3aa: CASSSTQPGGGGTEAFF
CDR3nt: TGTGCCAGCAGCTCTACTCAGCCGGGAGGGGGCGGCACTGAAGCTTTCTTT

j_gene: TRBJ2-7
abundance: .
v_gene: TRBV27
d_gene: TRBD2
CDR3aa: CASRMAGGSYEQYF
CDR3nt: TGTGCCAGCCGGATGGCGGGGGGTAGCTACGAGCAGTACTTC

j_gene: TRBJ2-7
abundance: .
v_gene: TRBV11-3
d_gene: TRBD2
CDR3aa: CASSQGLAGLGEQYF
CDR3nt: TGTGCCAGCAGCCAGGGACTAGCGGGACTAGGGGAGCAGTACTTC

j_gene: TRBJ2-7
abundance: .
v_gene: TRBV9
d_gene: TRBD2
CDR3aa: CASSASGGTYEQYF
CDR3nt: TGTGCCAGCAGCGCTAGCGGGGGTACCTACGAGCAGTACTTC

j_gene: TRBJ2-2
abundance: once
v_gene: TRBV2
d_gene: TRBD1
CDR3aa: CASSQGTGNTGELFF
CDR3nt: TGTGCCAGCAGCCAGGGGACAGGTAACACCGGGGAGCTGTTTTTT

j_gene: TRBJ2-1
abundance: .
v_gene: TRBV5-1
d_gene: TRBD2
CDR3aa: CASSSGLAGGPWNEQFF
CDR3nt: TGCGCCAGCAGCTCCGGACTAGCGGGAGGGCCGTGGAATGAGCAGTTCTTC

j_gene: TRBJ1-1
abundance: .
v_gene: TRBV5-8
d_gene: .
CDR3aa: CASSLGANTEAFF
CDR3nt: TGTGCCAGCAGCCTGGGAGCGAACACTGAAGCTTTCTTT

j_gene: TRBJ2-2
abundance: .
v_gene: TRBV7-2
d_gene: .
CDR3aa: CASSLVGVPNTGELFF
CDR3nt: TGTGCCAGCAGCTTAGTAGGAGTGCCAAACACCGGGGAGCTGTTTTTT

j_gene: TRBJ1-1
abundance: once
v_gene: TRBV29-1
d_gene: .
CDR3aa: CSMRRGRTINEAFF
CDR3nt: TGCAGCATGAGACGAGGCCGAACGATTAATGAAGCTTTCTTT

j_gene: TRBJ2-1
abundance: .
v_gene: TRBV28
d_gene: TRBD1
CDR3aa: CASNLQGASEQFF
CDR3nt: TGTGCCAGCAACCTACAGGGGGCATCCGAGCAGTTCTTC

j_gene: TRBJ1-2
abundance: .
v_gene: TRBV28
d_gene: TRBD1
CDR3aa: CASGSFGTGIGYGYTF
CDR3nt: TGTGCCAGCGGATCGTTCGGGACAGGGATAGGGTATGGCTACACCTTC

j_gene: TRBJ2-5
abundance: .
v_gene: TRBV18
d_gene: TRBD2
CDR3aa: CASSPIIGGGGTQETQYF
CDR3nt: TGTGCCAGCTCACCAATAATCGGCGGCGGGGGAACACAAGAGACCCAGTACTTC

j_gene: TRBJ2-7
abundance: .
v_gene: TRBV28
d_gene: TRBD1
CDR3aa: CASSPPGQVTYEQYF
CDR3nt: TGTGCCAGCAGTCCGCCGGGACAGGTAACCTACGAGCAGTACTTC

j_gene: TRBJ1-2
abundance: few
v_gene: TRBV15
d_gene: .
CDR3aa: CATSRDNTRASGYTF
CDR3nt: TGTGCCACCAGCAGAGATAATACTCGAGCGAGCGGCTACACCTTC

j_gene: TRBJ2-2
abundance: .
v_gene: TRBV5-4
d_gene: .
CDR3aa: CASSLAGWRGNTGELFF
CDR3nt: TGTGCCAGCAGCTTGGCTGGGTGGCGCGGGAACACCGGGGAGCTGTTTTTT